The sequence of this T cell receptor (beta chain) was determined in a study of Ad26.COV2.S vaccination and SARS-CoV-2 variants. The table lists this clone with a count of one. Regarding treatment: some 20 received Ad26.COV2.S at low or high dose, single or two shots; 5 received placebo; per-sample allocation not given. Samples analyzed were those drawn on day 63 after the first vaccine or placebo injection. V was shortened by 0 bases and J by 5 bases, with 11 bases between the two germline ends. The CDR3 length is 13 residues. Germline lookup yields CDR1 GTSNPN and CDR2 SVGIG (reference sequence). Some clones are missing from TCRdb's copy, which holds only in-frame ones; the method was immunoSEQ multiplex PCR. The table includes around 400,000 clones, roughly four fifths detected once.

The specimen comprised peripheral blood, sampled in a trial of Ad26.COV2.S vaccine versus placebo. The sequence came from a person aged 18-60 years who received the Ad26.COV2.S COVID-19 vaccine or a placebo. This rearrangement joins TRBV30 to TRBJ2-7; D gene unclear. CDR3 amino acids: CAWSVLSENEQYF. CDR3 sequence (DNA): TGTGCCTGGAGTGTATTAAGCGAGAACGAGCAGTACTTC.